This record concerns one TCR beta chain sequence. Which antigen it targets is not known. Base qualities were left out, and no much larger clone turns up one base away. TCRbeta CDR3 regions were amplified from genomic DNA by means of the immunoSEQ Assay, a bias-controlled multiplex PCR. The published analysis was carried out like this. The number of nucleated cells in each sample was estimated from the amplification of reference gene primers within the assay. Sequence reads were collapsed and filtered to measure the absolute abundance of every unique TCRbeta CDR3 rearrangement. For each sample, productive Simpson clonality was calculated as the square root of Simpson's diversity index across productive rearrangements. What TCRdb holds here is the immuneACCESS table cut down to in-frame rearrangements. Part of the clones is not present; checked against another copy, under half of the missing clones reflect an unresolved V gene, and the others are unexplained. V and J calls and clone size follow that table, whereas D and trimming were derived from the DNA. Recorded for this sample are fewer than 200,000 clones; 87% of them occurred a single time. The ten largest clones add up to 1.6% of the sample.

The sample is drawn from a study of blood T cell repertoires in COVID-19 (dated by TCRdb to about 2020). Turning to the overall study: Samples from collaborators originated in the United States, Italy and Spain and spanned both the acute and convalescent phases of COVID-19. Subjects who had been exposed to COVID-19, were actively infected with it, or had recovered from it provided the deeply sampled blood TCRbeta repertoires that made up the dataset. The material from the prospective study consisted of cDNA or gDNA derived from T cells, B-cell-depleted T cells, or PBMCs. A de-identified subject ID, COVID-19 status, age in years and sex were almost always included in the sample metadata. Where available, HLA class I and class II types were taken from metadata supplied by the sample provider and were not determined by assay-based typing. A freely available public database, intended as a resource for researchers studying the immune response to SARS-CoV-2, is where the repertoires were released. The samples were drawn from the first 160 participants of the ongoing ImmuneRACE study and from 1,254 subjects provided by 6 global collaborators.

Collaborating institutions collected whole blood in K2EDTA tubes following their own protocols. Collaborator samples were shipped for TCRbeta analysis as frozen whole blood, isolated PBMCs, or DNA extracted from either sample type. CDR1 and CDR2, per the germline V gene (reference sequence), are LNHDA and SQIVND. Spanning cysteine to phenylalanine, the CDR3 consists of 16 amino acids. The only DNA kept is the CDR3, 48 bases in frame from the first base. Trimming removed 0 bases from V and 4 bases from J, leaving 15 bases between the germline ends. The study at large found these results: Clinical and demographic metadata were provided uncurated, with the amount varying by source and participant.

The chain couples TRBV19 to TRBJ1-1; the D gene is perhaps TRBD1, from 5 matching bases. The source is a woman aged 45-59 years with acute or convalescent COVID-19. The sequenced sample consisted of peripheral blood. The nucleotides are TGTGCCAGTAGTATAGATAAGGTTCCAGGGCCCACTGAAGCTTTCTTT. The encoded protein is CASSIDKVPGPTEAFF.